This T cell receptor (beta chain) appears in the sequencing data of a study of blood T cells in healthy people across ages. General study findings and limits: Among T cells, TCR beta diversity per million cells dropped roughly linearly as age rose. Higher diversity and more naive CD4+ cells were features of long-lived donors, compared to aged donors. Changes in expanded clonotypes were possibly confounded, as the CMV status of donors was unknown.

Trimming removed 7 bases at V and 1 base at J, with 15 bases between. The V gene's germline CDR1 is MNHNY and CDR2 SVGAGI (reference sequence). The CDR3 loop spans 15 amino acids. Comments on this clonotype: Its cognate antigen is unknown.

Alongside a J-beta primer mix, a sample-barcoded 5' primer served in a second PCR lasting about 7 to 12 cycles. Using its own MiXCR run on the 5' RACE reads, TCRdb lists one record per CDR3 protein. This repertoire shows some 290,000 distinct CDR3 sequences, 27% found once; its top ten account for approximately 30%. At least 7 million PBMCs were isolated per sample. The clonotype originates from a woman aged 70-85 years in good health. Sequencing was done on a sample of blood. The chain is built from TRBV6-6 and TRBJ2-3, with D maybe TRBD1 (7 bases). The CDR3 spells CASNQGGLGTDTQYF. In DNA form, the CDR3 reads TGTGCCAGCAACCAGGGGGGTCTTGGCACAGATACGCAGTATTTT.